Each of the 2 T cell receptor beta chains below was sequenced from the same sample in a study of blood T cell repertoires in COVID-19 (dated by TCRdb to between 2020 and 2021). Libraries were built with the immunoSEQ multiplex PCR assay. The table was pulled from immuneACCESS by TCRdb, which kept in-frame rearrangements only. Such tables lose some clones; where checked, under half of the loss comes from unresolved V genes, and the rest has no known cause. Here the sample has roughly 73,000 clones; roughly 84% occur a single time. Jointly, the top ten make up over 25% of the sample. Sequencing was done on a sample of peripheral blood. The receptors shown here come from a woman of 80 years or more with active or convalescent COVID-19.

A single count supports this clone. The chain recombines TRBV7-2 with TRBJ1-1; D is unclear. The CDR3 extends over 14 amino acids. Germline-derived CDR1 and CDR2 are SGHTA and FQGNSA. Trimming took 5 bases from V and 6 from J, leaving 16 bases between them. The CDR3 reads CASSRRYRGAEAFF. The CDR3 DNA sequence: TGTGCCAGCAGCCGCAGATATCGTGGAGCTGAAGCTTTCTTT. The entire variable domain, with the rest obtained from reference TRBV7-2 and TRBJ1-1, is as follows: GAGVSQSPSNKVTEKGKDVELRCDPISGHTALYWYRQSLGQGLEFLIYFQGNSAPDKSGLPSDRFSAERTGGSVSTLTIQRTQQEDSAVYLCASSRRYRGAEAFFGQGTRLTVV.

The genes are TRBV6-4 and TRBJ1-5; D gene uncertain. V lost 8 bases, J lost 5 bases, and 13 bases lay in between. The CDR3 contains 13 residues. Germline values: CDR1 MRHNA, CDR2 SNTAGT. CDR3 residues: CASSTEEDQPQHF. CDR3 bases: TGTGCCAGCTCGACGGAGGAGGATCAGCCCCAGCATTTT.